Detailed here is one T cell receptor beta chain. No antigen is known for it. The data were obtained in a study of T cells in Graves' hyperthyroidism and ophthalmopathy. Overall study: Peripheral blood was taken when the disease was first diagnosed, before any treatment began.

TCR beta CDR3 regions were amplified from RNA transcripts. An initial round of RT-PCR targeting the TCR CDR3 relied on the HTBI primer set. TCRdb called the multiplex PCR reads again in MiXCR, with one record for every CDR3 protein. This table has nearly 750,000 distinct CDR3 sequences, about a third appearing once. Study results and limitations: Blood shared most expanded thyroid clonotypes above 0.001. Ophthalmopathy was separated from stable hyperthyroidism by a 13 V-J model.

V shed 5 bases and J shed 0 bases, with 7 bases lying between them. The CDR3 runs 13 residues. Germline-derived CDR1 and CDR2 are KGHDR and SFDVKD. The chain joins TRBV24-1 to TRBJ2-7; D remains ambiguous. The clonotype comes from a woman aged 40 to 55 with Graves' hyperthyroidism. The sample taken for sequencing was blood. The CDR3 nucleotides are TGTGCCACCAGTGGCAGCTTCTCCTACGAGCAGTACTTC. This gives the protein CATSGSFSYEQYF.